The rows below give T cell receptor beta chains drawn from one sample of a study of graft-versus-host responses after intestinal transplantation. The data were produced by immunoSEQ multiplex PCR, yet TCRdb's version contains in-frame clones alone and is incomplete. The sample carries 10,000 to 15,000 clones, 35% recorded once. Source: alloreactive CD8+ T cells from a mixed lymphocyte reaction culture, taken before intestinal transplant. These receptors were collected from a human patient who received an intestinal transplant. Each CDR3 is given with its conserved first and last residue. Each record gives: clone size, J gene, D gene, V gene, CDR3 protein, CDR3 DNA. A D gene is named only where the DNA matches it firmly. Clone size is shown for a subset of rows, as once, few, many or a class of expanded clone.

NA,TRBJ1-4,TRBD1,TRBV2,CASSEFGTGDEKLFF,TGTGCCAGCAGTGAGTTTGGGACAGGGGATGAAAAACTGTTTTTT
NA,TRBJ2-1,NA,TRBV30,CAWSVIYNEQFF,TGTGCCTGGAGTGTAATTTACAATGAGCAGTTCTTC
once,TRBJ1-1,NA,TRBV9,CASSGGTLNTEAFF,TGTGCCAGCAGCGGCGGGACCTTGAACACTGAAGCTTTCTTT
NA,TRBJ1-2,NA,TRBV7-2,CASSLVGSSQGDGYTF,TGTGCCAGCAGCTTAGTAGGCAGCTCCCAAGGTGATGGCTACACCTTC
large,TRBJ1-5,TRBD1,TRBV19,CASWDRGSNQPQHF,TGTGCCAGTTGGGACAGGGGAAGCAATCAGCCCCAGCATTTT
NA,TRBJ1-5,NA,TRBV27,CASSLGLNQPQHF,TGTGCCAGCAGTTTGGGCCTGAATCAGCCCCAGCATTTT
NA,TRBJ2-3,TRBD2,TRBV4-2,CASSLTPAGGATDTQYF,TGTGCCAGCAGCTTGACCCCAGCGGGAGGCGCCACAGATACGCAGTATTTT
once,TRBJ1-1,NA,TRBV5-6,CASSLLGNTEAFF,TGTGCCAGCAGCTTGTTGGGGAACACTGAAGCTTTCTTT
NA,TRBJ2-1,NA,TRBV28,CASSFYPSSPEQFF,TGTGCCAGCAGTTTTTATCCTAGCTCCCCTGAGCAGTTCTTC
medium-sized,TRBJ2-1,TRBD1,TRBV19,CASSMTGANEQFF,TGTGCCAGTAGTATGACAGGGGCAAATGAGCAGTTCTTC
NA,TRBJ1-5,TRBD1,TRBV6-5,CASSGLTGRGQPQHF,TGTGCCAGCAGTGGATTGACAGGGAGGGGACAGCCCCAGCATTTT
NA,TRBJ2-7,NA,TRBV28,CASSVQLNPYEQYF,TGTGCCAGCAGTGTACAGCTGAACCCCTACGAGCAGTACTTC
NA,TRBJ2-1,TRBD2,TRBV19,CASSAIGGGAYNEQFF,TGTGCCAGTAGTGCTATCGGGGGGGGAGCCTACAATGAGCAGTTCTTC
few,TRBJ1-5,NA,TRBV5-4,CASSQDPGANQPQHF,TGTGCCAGCAGCCAAGATCCAGGGGCGAATCAGCCCCAGCATTTT
few,TRBJ1-4,NA,TRBV6-6,CASSYSQGGEKLFF,TGTGCCAGCAGTTACTCCCAGGGTGGAGAAAAACTGTTTTTT
few,TRBJ2-1,NA,TRBV5-6,CASSWRGNEQFF,TGTGCCAGCAGCTGGCGGGGCAATGAGCAGTTCTTC
few,TRBJ1-5,NA,TRBV4-1,CASSQEGGAAGNQPQHF,TGCGCCAGCAGCCAAGAAGGGGGGGCGGCGGGCAATCAGCCCCAGCATTTT
NA,TRBJ1-5,NA,TRBV6-5,CASSFSNGNQPQHF,TGTGCCAGCAGTTTTTCAAACGGCAATCAGCCCCAGCATTTT
NA,TRBJ1-5,TRBD1,TRBV13,CASSLAGQGANQPQHF,TGTGCCAGCAGTCTAGCGGGACAGGGGGCCAATCAGCCCCAGCATTTT
few,TRBJ2-7,NA,TRBV11-2,CASSLAGQAPNEQYF,TGTGCCAGCAGCTTAGCAGGGCAGGCCCCCAACGAGCAGTACTTC
few,TRBJ2-7,NA,TRBV6-5,CASSPGLSYEQYF,TGTGCCAGCAGTCCGGGACTCAGCTACGAGCAGTACTTC
few,TRBJ1-5,NA,TRBV5-6,CASSLTSNQPQHF,TGTGCCAGCAGCTTGACAAGCAATCAGCCCCAGCATTTT
few,TRBJ1-2,NA,TRBV5-1,CASSLGPDYGYTF,TGCGCCAGCAGCTTGGGCCCCGACTATGGCTACACCTTC
NA,TRBJ2-1,NA,TRBV5-4,CASSFGSSSYNEQFF,TGTGCCAGCAGCTTTGGCTCCTCCTCCTACAATGAGCAGTTCTTC
few,TRBJ1-1,TRBD1,TRBV6-6,CASSYGTGIEAFF,TGTGCCAGCAGTTACGGGACAGGGATTGAAGCTTTCTTT
NA,TRBJ2-7,TRBD2,TRBV4-2,CASSQDGTSGYEQYF,TGTGCCAGCAGCCAAGATGGGACTAGCGGCTACGAGCAGTACTTC
large,TRBJ1-5,NA,TRBV10-3,CAISEDANQPQHF,TGTGCCATCAGTGAGGACGCCAATCAGCCCCAGCATTTT
NA,TRBJ1-1,NA,TRBV2,CASSEGGEPGDTEAFF,TGTGCCAGCAGCGAAGGTGGCGAACCTGGGGACACTGAAGCTTTCTTT
NA,TRBJ2-1,TRBD1,TRBV19,CASRTGIYNEQFF,TGTGCCAGCAGGACAGGGATCTACAATGAGCAGTTCTTC
few,TRBJ2-6,NA,TRBV28,CASSFPPGANVLTF,TGTGCCAGCAGTTTTCCCCCTGGGGCCAACGTCCTGACTTTC
NA,TRBJ2-7,NA,TRBV6-6,CASSYRSGYEQYF,TGTGCCAGCAGTTACCGATCGGGCTACGAGCAGTACTTC
NA,TRBJ2-5,NA,TRBV2,CASSEEGGTGLQETQYF,TGTGCCAGCAGTGAAGAGGGCGGTACAGGGTTACAAGAGACCCAGTACTTC
NA,TRBJ2-7,NA,TRBV6-8,CASSPDENSYEQYF,TGTGCCAGCAGTCCCGACGAGAACTCCTACGAGCAGTACTTC
medium-sized,TRBJ2-5,NA,TRBV14,CASSQDLGARWETQYF,TGTGCCAGCAGCCAAGATTTGGGGGCCCGTTGGGAGACCCAGTACTTC
NA,TRBJ1-4,NA,TRBV5-3,CARPHRTTNEKLFF,TGTGCCAGACCCCACAGAACAACTAATGAAAAACTGTTTTTT
medium-sized,TRBJ1-2,NA,TRBV7-3,CASSFGPLGGYTF,TGTGCCAGCAGCTTCGGACCCCTGGGGGGCTACACCTTC
NA,TRBJ2-3,NA,TRBV9,CASSVYGSGDTQYF,TGTGCCAGCAGCGTATATGGTTCCGGAGATACGCAGTATTTT
NA,TRBJ2-2,NA,TRBV9,CASSVVPSAAGVTGELFF,TGTGCCAGCAGCGTAGTTCCGTCAGCAGCGGGCGTAACCGGGGAGCTGTTTTTT
once,TRBJ2-1,NA,TRBV11-2,CASQGLAASYNEQFF,TGTGCCAGCCAGGGGCTAGCGGCCTCCTACAATGAGCAGTTCTTC
NA,TRBJ2-1,TRBD2,TRBV7-9,CASSLGTSGRWNEQFF,TGTGCCAGCAGCCTAGGGACTAGCGGGAGGTGGAATGAGCAGTTCTTC